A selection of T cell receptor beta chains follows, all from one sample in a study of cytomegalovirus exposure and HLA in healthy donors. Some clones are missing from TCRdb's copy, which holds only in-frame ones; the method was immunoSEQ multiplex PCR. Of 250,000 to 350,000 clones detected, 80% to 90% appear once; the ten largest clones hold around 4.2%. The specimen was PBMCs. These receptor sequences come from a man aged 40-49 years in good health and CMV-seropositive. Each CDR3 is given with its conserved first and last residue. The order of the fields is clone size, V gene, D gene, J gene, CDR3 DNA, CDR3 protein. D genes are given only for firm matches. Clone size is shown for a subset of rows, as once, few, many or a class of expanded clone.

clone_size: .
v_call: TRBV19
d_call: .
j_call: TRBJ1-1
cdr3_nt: TGTGCCAGTCTCGACAATCCGGGACAGAACACTGAAGCTTTCTTT
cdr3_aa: CASLDNPGQNTEAFF

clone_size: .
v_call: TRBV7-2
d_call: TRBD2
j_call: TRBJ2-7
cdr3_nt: TGTGCCAGCAGCTTCCTGTGGGAGGGGAGTTACGAGCAGTACTTC
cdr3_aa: CASSFLWEGSYEQYF

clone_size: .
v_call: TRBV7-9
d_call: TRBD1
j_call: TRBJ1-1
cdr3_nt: TGTGCCAGCAGCTCAAGGGACAGGGTCGCTGAAGCTTTCTTT
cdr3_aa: CASSSRDRVAEAFF

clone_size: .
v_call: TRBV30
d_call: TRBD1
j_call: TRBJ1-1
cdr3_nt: TGTGCCTGGAGACCGGGACAGGGGTACACTGAAGCTTTCTTT
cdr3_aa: CAWRPGQGYTEAFF

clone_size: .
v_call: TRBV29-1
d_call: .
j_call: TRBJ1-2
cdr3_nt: TGCAGCGCGCAGGAAGGGGCTAACTATGGCTACACCTTC
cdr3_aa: CSAQEGANYGYTF

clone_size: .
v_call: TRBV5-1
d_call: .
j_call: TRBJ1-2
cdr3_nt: TGCGCCAGCAGCTTAGGGGCAATCTATGGCTACACCTTC
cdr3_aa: CASSLGAIYGYTF

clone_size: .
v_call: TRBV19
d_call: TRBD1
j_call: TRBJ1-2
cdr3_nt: TGTGCCAGTAGTGGACCGGGACAGACTAACTATGGCTACACCTTC
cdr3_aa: CASSGPGQTNYGYTF

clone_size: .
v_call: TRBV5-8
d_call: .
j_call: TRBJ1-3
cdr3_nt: TGTGCCAGCAGCGAGCTCAGGCTGAAAGAAAACACCATATATTTT
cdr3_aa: CASSELRLKENTIYF

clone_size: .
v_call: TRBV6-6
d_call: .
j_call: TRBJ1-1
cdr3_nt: TGTGCCAGCATTCTCGGGACAACCAGTGTCTTT
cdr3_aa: CASILGTTSVF

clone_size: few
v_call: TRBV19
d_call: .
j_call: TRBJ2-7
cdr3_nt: TGTGCCAGTAGTACAGGGCACTACGAGCAGTACTTC
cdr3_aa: CASSTGHYEQYF

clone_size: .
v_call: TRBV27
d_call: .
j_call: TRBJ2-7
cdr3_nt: TGTGCCAGCAGTTTATCAGCAGACAGCTCCTACGAGCAGTACTTC
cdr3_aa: CASSLSADSSYEQYF

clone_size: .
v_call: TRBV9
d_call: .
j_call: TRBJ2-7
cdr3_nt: TGTGCCAGCAGCGCAGATCCTTGGACACCATCGAACTACGAGCAGTACTTC
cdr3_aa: CASSADPWTPSNYEQYF

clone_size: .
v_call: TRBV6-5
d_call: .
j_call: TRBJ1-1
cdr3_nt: TGTGCCAGCAGTGAATTTTTAGAGAACGAAGCTTTCTTT
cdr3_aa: CASSEFLENEAFF

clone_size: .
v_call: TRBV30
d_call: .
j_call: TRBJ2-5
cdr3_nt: TGTGCCTGGAGTCGTCCCAGGGGCTTTAGGCAGTACTTC
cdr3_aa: CAWSRPRGFRQYF

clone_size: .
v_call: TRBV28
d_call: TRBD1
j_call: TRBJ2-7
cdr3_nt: TGTGCCAGCACCAATGCAGGGGGCGGATCCTACGAGCAGTACTTC
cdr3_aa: CASTNAGGGSYEQYF

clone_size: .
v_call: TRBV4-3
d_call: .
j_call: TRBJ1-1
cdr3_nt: TGCGCCAGCCGGGACATCCTGAACACTGAAGCTTTCTTT
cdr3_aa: CASRDILNTEAFF

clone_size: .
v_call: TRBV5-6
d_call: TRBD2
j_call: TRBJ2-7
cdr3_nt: TGTGCCAGCAGCTTGGTTGGATTCGGGGGGGAGCAGTACTTC
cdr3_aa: CASSLVGFGGEQYF

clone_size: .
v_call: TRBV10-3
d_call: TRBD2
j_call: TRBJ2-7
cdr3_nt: TGTGCCATCAGTGGGGCTAGCGGGAGGGCCGGAGCCTACGAGCAGTACTTC
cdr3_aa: CAISGASGRAGAYEQYF

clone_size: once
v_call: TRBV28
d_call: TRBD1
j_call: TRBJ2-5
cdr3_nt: TGTGCCAGCAGGGAAGGAGGACAGGGGAGAGAGACCCAGTACTTC
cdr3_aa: CASREGGQGRETQYF

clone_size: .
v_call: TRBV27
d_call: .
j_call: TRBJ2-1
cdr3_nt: TGTGCCAGCAGTCTTGACTGGAATGAGCAGTTCTTC
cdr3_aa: CASSLDWNEQFF